Included here is one TCR beta chain sequence, with context. Germline trimming cut 6 bases from V and 5 bases from J; bases unmatched to any gene: 4. The CDR3 has 14 amino acids. Germline CDR1 is LNHDA and CDR2 is SQIVND (reference sequence). Profiling relied on immunoSEQ multiplex PCR, and the TCRdb table lists in-frame clones only, not all of them. This table holds under 65,000 clones, more than 85% found once. This entry is derived from a study of OX40 agonist ivuxolimab in advanced cancers. This sequence joins TRBV19 and TRBJ2-7, with 13 bases aligning to TRBD2. Sequences were derived from CD4+ or CD8+ T cells sorted from blood, sampled in a trial of the OX40 agonist ivuxolimab. The source of this sequence is an adult with an advanced solid tumor such as melanoma, head and neck, liver or kidney cancer. CDR3 loop: CASSWTSGSNEQYF. DNA for the CDR3: TGTGCCAGTAGCTGGACTAGCGGGAGCAACGAGCAGTACTTC.